This TCR beta chain was profiled in a study of T cells in localized non-small cell lung cancer. Study findings and constraints: A denser population of T cells in blood accompanied longer overall survival. Because researchers sequenced only one region of the tumor, heterogeneity is still possible. Adjacent lung was found to contain a median around 56 of the top 100 tumor clones.

As concerns this clone: Its antigen is not identified.

Assay: immunoSEQ multiplex PCR; the TCRdb copy retains only in-frame clones and omits some. The sample shows more than 1,300 clones, about a third of them seen only once. The sample here was normal lung tissue next to the tumor, taken before any cancer treatment. The TCR sequence derives from a woman aged 40-75 years with stage I squamous cell lung carcinoma.

In DNA, the CDR3 is TGTGCCTGGAGTGCAGGGCTTTATCAGCCCCAGCATTTT. This gives the protein CAWSAGLYQPQHF. The chain carries TRBV30 and TRBJ1-5, with TRBD1 as a possible D gene (5 bases). Trimming took 1 base from V and 5 from J, leaving 9 bases between them. The germline V gene has CDR1 GTSNPN and CDR2 SVGIG (reference sequence). This CDR3 contains 13 residues.